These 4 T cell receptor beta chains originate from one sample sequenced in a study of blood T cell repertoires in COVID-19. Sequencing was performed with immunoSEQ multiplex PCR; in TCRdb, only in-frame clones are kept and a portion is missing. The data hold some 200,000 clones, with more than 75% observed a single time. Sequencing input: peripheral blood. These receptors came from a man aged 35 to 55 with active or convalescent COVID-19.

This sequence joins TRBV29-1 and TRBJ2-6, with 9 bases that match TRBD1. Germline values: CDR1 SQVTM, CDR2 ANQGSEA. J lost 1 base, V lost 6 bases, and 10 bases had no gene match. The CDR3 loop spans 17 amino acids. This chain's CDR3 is CSVIPGQGASGANVLTF. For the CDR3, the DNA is TGCAGCGTGATTCCGGGACAGGGAGCGTCTGGGGCCAACGTCCTGACTTTC. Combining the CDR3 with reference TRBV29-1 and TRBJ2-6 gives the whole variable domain SAVISQKPSRDICQRGTSLTIQCQVDSQVTMMFWYRQQPGQSLTLIATANQGSEATYESGFVIDKFPISRPNLTFSTLTVSNMSPEDSSIYLCSVIPGQGASGANVLTFGAGSRLTVL.

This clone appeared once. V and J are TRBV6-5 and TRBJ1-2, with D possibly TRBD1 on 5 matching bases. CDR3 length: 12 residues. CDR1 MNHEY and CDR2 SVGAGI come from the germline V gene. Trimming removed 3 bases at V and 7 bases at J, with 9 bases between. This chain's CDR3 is CASSYQGAGYTF. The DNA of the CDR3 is TGTGCCAGCAGTTATCAGGGCGCTGGCTACACCTTC.

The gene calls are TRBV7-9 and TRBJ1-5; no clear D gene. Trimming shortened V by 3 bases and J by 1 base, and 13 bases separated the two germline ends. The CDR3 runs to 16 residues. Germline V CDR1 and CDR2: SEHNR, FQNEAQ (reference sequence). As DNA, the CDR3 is TGTGCCAGCAGCTTTAGCCTGGGAGGGAGCAATCAGCCCCAGCATTTT. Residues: CASSFSLGGSNQPQHF. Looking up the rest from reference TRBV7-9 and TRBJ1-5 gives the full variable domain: DTGVSQNPRHKITKRGQNVTFRCDPISEHNRLYWYRQTLGQGPEFLTYFQNEAQLEKSRLLSDRFSAERPKGSFSTLEIQRTEQGDSAMYLCASSFSLGGSNQPQHFGDGTRLSIL.

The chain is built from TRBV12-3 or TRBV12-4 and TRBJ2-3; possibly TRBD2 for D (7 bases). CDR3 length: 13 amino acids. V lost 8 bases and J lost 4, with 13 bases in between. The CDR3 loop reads CASGGARADTQYF. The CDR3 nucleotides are TGTGCCAGCGGGGGGGCCAGGGCAGATACGCAGTATTTT.